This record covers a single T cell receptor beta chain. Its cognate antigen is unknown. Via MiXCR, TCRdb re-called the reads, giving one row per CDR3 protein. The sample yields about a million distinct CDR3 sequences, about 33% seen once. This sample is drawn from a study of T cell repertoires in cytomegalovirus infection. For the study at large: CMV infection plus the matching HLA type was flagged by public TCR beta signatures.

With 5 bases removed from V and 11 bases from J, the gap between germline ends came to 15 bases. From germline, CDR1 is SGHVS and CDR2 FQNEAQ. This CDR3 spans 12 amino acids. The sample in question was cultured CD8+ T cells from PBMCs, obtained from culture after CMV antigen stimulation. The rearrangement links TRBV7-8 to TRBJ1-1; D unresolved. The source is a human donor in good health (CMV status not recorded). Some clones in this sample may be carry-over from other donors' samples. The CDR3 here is CASSPSGDQAFF. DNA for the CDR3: TGTGCCAGCAGCCCAAGCGGCGATCAGGCTTTCTTT.